Detailed here is one T cell receptor (beta chain). The target antigen is unknown. This record belongs to a study of PD-1 blockade in classical Hodgkin lymphoma. Points from the study as a whole: Prior to therapy, complete responders displayed diversity much like that of newly diagnosed patients.

Each of the patients experienced relapse following autologous stem cell transplantation, and their brentuximab vedotin exposure differed. Sequencing was performed with immunoSEQ multiplex PCR; in TCRdb, only in-frame clones are kept and a portion is missing. The table has 120,000 to 150,000 clones, about 78% seen once. CDR3 length: 14 amino acids. Germline assignment: CDR1 SGHTA and CDR2 FQGNSA. V was trimmed by 1 base and J by 1 base, leaving 7 bases between them. The V call is TRBV7-2, the J call TRBJ1-1; D ambiguous. This TCR came from a human donor with classical Hodgkin lymphoma. The source material was peripheral blood mononuclear cells (PBMCs), sampled before the second cycle of nivolumab. CDR3: CASSLDGQNTEAFF. The CDR3 DNA sequence: TGTGCCAGCAGCTTAGACGGCCAGAACACTGAAGCTTTCTTT.